The rows below give T cell receptor beta chains drawn from one sample of a study of CD8 T cells in ankylosing spondylitis. TCRdb re-called the 5' RACE reads with MiXCR, one entry per CDR3 protein. The sample consists of 300,000 to 350,000 distinct CDR3 sequences, roughly 15% of them appearing once. The sample consisted of blood, either unsorted or a sorted T cell fraction (not recorded which). The receptor set was obtained from a male donor with ankylosing spondylitis or in good health (not recorded which). CDR3s include the opening cysteine and the closing phenylalanine or tryptophan.

j_gene | v_gene | len | CDR3aa
TRBJ2-7 | TRBV5-1 | 14 | CASSLVVGAYEQYF
TRBJ1-2 | TRBV29-1 | 14 | CSVEARGRESGYTF
TRBJ2-7 | TRBV12-3/TRBV12-4 | 12 | CASKGRTYEQYF
TRBJ2-5 | TRBV29-1 | 11 | CSTELQETQYF
TRBJ2-2 | TRBV29-1 | 14 | CSVTRGPNTGELFF
TRBJ2-7 | TRBV3-1 | 14 | CASSQEVLADEQYF
TRBJ2-1 | TRBV24-1 | 14 | CATSDRTPVGEQFF
TRBJ2-7 | TRBV10-3 | 13 | CAISEQGQYEQYF
TRBJ2-1 | TRBV18 | 14 | CASSQQGGSNEQFF
TRBJ2-2 | TRBV7-2 | 14 | CASSLVRDTGELFF
TRBJ2-3 | TRBV6-1 | 11 | CASSESNTQYF
TRBJ2-3 | TRBV20-1 | 14 | CSSPTSGRVDTQYF
TRBJ2-2 | TRBV11-2 | 18 | CASSREGGRGRNTGELFF
TRBJ1-2 | TRBV29-1 | 13 | CSVESMSAYGYTF
TRBJ2-7 | TRBV7-9 | 15 | CASSPTAASVYEQYF
TRBJ2-7 | TRBV7-8 | 19 | CASSLGALGLHKSSYEQYF
TRBJ1-1 | TRBV6-5 | 16 | CASSYSWQAENTEAFF
TRBJ2-3 | TRBV5-1 | 16 | CASSGLGGTSTDTQYF
TRBJ1-1 | TRBV4-2 | 13 | CASSQDIFAQAFF
TRBJ2-5 | TRBV12-3/TRBV12-4 | 12 | CASSSGRETQYF
TRBJ2-3 | TRBV20-1 | 14 | CSVNSASGTDTQYF
TRBJ2-5 | TRBV11-2 | 18 | CASSSRTGLVFGSETQYF
TRBJ1-1 | TRBV18 | 13 | CASSPTRGPEAFF
TRBJ1-3 | TRBV20-1 | 12 | CSARAHGNTIYF
TRBJ2-7 | TRBV9 | 16 | CASSVEPGTGGREQYF
TRBJ2-2 | TRBV5-6 | 16 | CASRLERDRDTGELFF
TRBJ2-1 | TRBV12-3/TRBV12-4 | 16 | CASTPLSGQGAPGQFF
TRBJ2-5 | TRBV10-3 | 16 | CAISSPGGVKEETQYF
TRBJ2-1 | TRBV12-3/TRBV12-4 | 15 | CASRPGLAGINEQFF
TRBJ2-3 | TRBV11-2 | 16 | CASSLWTGTYTDTQYF
TRBJ2-5 | TRBV25-1 | 14 | CASSGLAGGETQYF
TRBJ1-4 | TRBV18 | 13 | CASSPGRSEKLFF
TRBJ1-2 | TRBV12-3/TRBV12-4 | 13 | CASSQSTATGYTF
TRBJ1-2 | TRBV12-3/TRBV12-4 | 12 | CASSTPPGVATF
TRBJ2-7 | TRBV5-1 | 15 | CASSQHEQGNYEQYF
TRBJ2-1 | TRBV10-3 | 13 | CAISDVGNNEQFF
TRBJ2-7 | TRBV12-3/TRBV12-4 | 13 | CTSSLGKGNEQYF
TRBJ2-2 | TRBV27 | 15 | CASSFGGWNTGELFF
TRBJ2-5 | TRBV5-1 | 13 | CASSIGQRETQYF
TRBJ2-1 | TRBV6-4 | 16 | CASSVMTRGRNNEQFF
TRBJ1-1 | TRBV29-1 | 15 | CSVHRTGQANTEAFF
TRBJ1-5 | TRBV30 | 13 | CAWSGGVNQPQHF